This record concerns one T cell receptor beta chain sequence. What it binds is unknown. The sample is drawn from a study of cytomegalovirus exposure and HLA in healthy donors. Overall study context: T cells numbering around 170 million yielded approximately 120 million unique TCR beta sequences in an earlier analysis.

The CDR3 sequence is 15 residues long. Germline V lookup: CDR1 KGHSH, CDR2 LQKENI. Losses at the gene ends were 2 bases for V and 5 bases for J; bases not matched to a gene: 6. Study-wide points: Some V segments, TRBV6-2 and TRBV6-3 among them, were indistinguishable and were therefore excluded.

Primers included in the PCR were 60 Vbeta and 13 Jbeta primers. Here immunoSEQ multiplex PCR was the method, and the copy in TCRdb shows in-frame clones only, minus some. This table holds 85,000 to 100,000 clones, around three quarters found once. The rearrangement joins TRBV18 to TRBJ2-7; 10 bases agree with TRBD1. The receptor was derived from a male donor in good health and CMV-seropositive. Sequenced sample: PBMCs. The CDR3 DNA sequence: TGTGCCAGCTCACCATCCGGGACAGGGGTGGACGAGCAGTACTTC. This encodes CASSPSGTGVDEQYF.